The sequence of this TCR beta chain was determined in a study of T cell responses to AZD1222 COVID-19 vaccine. Overall study context: Pooling of second doses given at about 4 or about 12 weeks was done.

Study-wide findings and caveats: Donors were mostly white British, more females; clonal diversity possibly underestimated. None of the repertoires were sampled until the peak T cell response had passed.

Sequencing was performed with immunoSEQ multiplex PCR; in TCRdb, only in-frame clones are kept and a portion is missing. Of about 150,000 clones listed, approximately 88% are singletons. As to this clone: Its matching antigen is unknown.

Sequencing was performed on peripheral blood, taken on day 0 of AZD1222 vaccination. This TCR derives from an adult in good health.

The CDR3 DNA sequence: TGTGCCAGCAGTCTGGCGTCAGCCGAGTTCTATGGCTACACCTTC. This sequence encodes CASSLASAEFYGYTF. The V gene is TRBV7-2, the J gene TRBJ1-2, with no clear D. Trimming shortened V by 6 bases and J by 4 bases, and 18 bases separated the two germline ends. The length of the CDR3 is 15 residues. In germline, CDR1 is SGHTA, CDR2 FQGNSA.